This TCR beta chain was documented in a study of T-cell reconstitution after alpha-beta-depleted transplantation in children (dated by TCRdb to about 2016). About the study as a whole: The study quantitatively tracked T-cell immune reconstitution after TCRalphabeta/CD19-depleted allogeneic hematopoietic cell transplantation in children using TCR repertoire profiling.

Library generation was performed with PCR. The sequencer was an Illumina HiSeq 2500. TCR libraries were prepared with molecular barcoding, using unique molecular identifiers to normalize TCRbeta repertoire quantification. Using fastp at Q25 and MiXCR, TCRdb reprocessed the public reads and kept productive beta chains. Identical CDR3 protein sequences are pooled into one entry, listed with their most common genes and DNA. The sample table holds 420,000 or so distinct CDR3 sequences, of which 11% were seen once. Approximately 5% of the sample goes to the ten largest clones. Measured from the cysteine to the phenylalanine, the CDR3 is 13 residues long. Kept here is only the CDR3 DNA, which spans 39 bases and is read in frame from base 1. V drops 4 bases and J drops 0 bases, leaving 6 bases in between. Sequences ENHRY (CDR1) and SYGVKD (CDR2) are obtained from the germline V gene. In the case of this clonotype: Its specific antigen is unknown. Qualities for individual bases were not recorded, and no much larger clone is one base off.

The source of this sequence is a human donor who donated a stem cell graft to a child with acute myeloid leukemia. Rearrangement joined TRBV10-3 to TRBJ2-5; the D gene could be either TRBD1 or TRBD2, each agreeing at 5 bases. Here the sequenced sample was PBMCs from the stem cell graft donor, taken from the stem cell graft. The CDR3 amino acid sequence is: CAISGGYQETQYF. The DNA is as follows: TGTGCCATCAGTGGGGGGTACCAAGAGACCCAGTACTTC.